The sequence of this TCR beta chain was determined in a study of OX40 agonist ivuxolimab in advanced cancers. Study overall: Patients assigned to dose escalation were diagnosed with hepatocellular carcinoma, melanoma, renal cell or head and neck cancer.

V was pared by 5 bases and J by 2 bases, with 8 bases of the junction left unmatched. The CDR3 sequence is 16 residues long. CDR1 is SGHTA, CDR2 FQGTGA, per germline. Whole-study results and caveats: The average count of expanded clones was higher among CD8+ T cells than among CD4+.

With regard to this clone: Its antigen remains unidentified.

Measured with immunoSEQ multiplex PCR; TCRdb has only the in-frame clones, and not every one. The sample includes fewer than 100,000 clones, around 87% of them seen just once. V gene TRBV7-3 combines with J gene TRBJ2-3; TRBD2 aligns across 9 bases. The specimen comprised CD4+ or CD8+ T cells sorted from blood, sampled in a trial of the OX40 agonist ivuxolimab. The origin of this receptor is an adult with an advanced solid tumor such as melanoma, head and neck, liver or kidney cancer. The DNA for the CDR3 is TGTGCCAGCAGCCCTCAGGGCGGGAGGGACACAGATACGCAGTATTTT. Amino acid sequence: CASSPQGGRDTDTQYF.